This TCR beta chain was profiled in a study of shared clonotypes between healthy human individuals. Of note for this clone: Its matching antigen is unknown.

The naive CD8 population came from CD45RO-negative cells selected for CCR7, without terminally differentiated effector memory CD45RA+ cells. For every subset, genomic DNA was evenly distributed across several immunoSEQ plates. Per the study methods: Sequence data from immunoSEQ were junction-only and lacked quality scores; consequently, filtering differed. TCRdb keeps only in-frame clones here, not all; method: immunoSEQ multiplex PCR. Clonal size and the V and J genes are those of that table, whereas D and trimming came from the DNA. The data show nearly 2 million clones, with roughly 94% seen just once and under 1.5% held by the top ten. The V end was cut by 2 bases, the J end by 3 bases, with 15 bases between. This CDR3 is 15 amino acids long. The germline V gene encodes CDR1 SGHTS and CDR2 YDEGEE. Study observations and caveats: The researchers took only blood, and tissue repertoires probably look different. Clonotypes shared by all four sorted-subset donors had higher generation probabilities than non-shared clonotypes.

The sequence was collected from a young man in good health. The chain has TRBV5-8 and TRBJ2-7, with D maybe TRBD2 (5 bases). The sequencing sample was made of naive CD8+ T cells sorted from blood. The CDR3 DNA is TGTGCCAGCAGCTTTGGAGGCAGCCTTGGCTACGAGCAGTACTTC. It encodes CASSFGGSLGYEQYF.